One sample yielded the 9 T cell receptor beta chains listed below, sequenced in a study of T cell responses to AZD1222 COVID-19 vaccine. Measured with immunoSEQ multiplex PCR; TCRdb has only the in-frame clones, and not every one. The data show fewer than 100,000 clones, just over 90% seen once. Sequencing used peripheral blood, obtained on day 0 of AZD1222 vaccination. Source of these receptors: an adult in good health.

The chain joins TRBV5-1 to TRBJ2-1, with a tentative D call TRBD1 (6 bases). V lost 4 bases and J lost 6, with 17 bases in between. Germline V gene lookup returns CDR1 SGHRS and CDR2 YFSETQ. The CDR3 runs 15 residues. The CDR3 DNA reads as TGCGCCAGCAGCCCAAGGGCCCAAGGGGGCAATGAGCAGTTCTTC. It is translated as CASSPRAQGGNEQFF. Together with reference TRBV5-1 and TRBJ2-1, the CDR3 gives the full variable domain: KAGVTQTPRYLIKTRGQQVTLSCSPISGHRSVSWYQQTPGQGLQFLFEYFSETQRNKGNFPGRFSGRQFSNSRSEMNVSTLELGDSALYLCASSPRAQGGNEQFFGPGTRLTVL.

The V and J genes are TRBV27 and TRBJ1-5; 8 bases line up with TRBD1. The CDR3 runs 14 residues. Germline V lookup: CDR1 MNHEY, CDR2 SMNVEV (reference sequence). After removal of 3 bases from V and 7 bases from J, the junction contained 5 bases not matched to a gene. The CDR3, as DNA: TGTGCCAGCAGTTTCTCAGGGGGCCGGCAGCCCCAGCATTTT. It is translated as CASSFSGGRQPQHF.

The V gene is TRBV6-4, the J gene TRBJ2-1; possibly TRBD2 for D (6 bases). The CDR3 length is 14 residues. CDR1 and CDR2 (germline): MRHNA, SNTAGT. The germline V and J ends were trimmed by 10 bases and 8 bases, with 21 bases remaining between them. In nucleotides, the CDR3 is TGTGCCACCGCGGGATCAGCAGATGTCTATGAGCAGTTCTTC. It codes for CATAGSADVYEQFF.

The V call is TRBV7-3, the J call TRBJ2-7; D possibly corresponds to TRBD2 (6 bases). The V gene's germline CDR1 is SGHTA and CDR2 FQGTGA. V lost 4 bases, J lost 3 bases, and 28 bases lay in between. The CDR3 consists of 19 residues. This CDR3 is CASSSGGGSKYRQLYEQYF. The DNA for the CDR3 is TGTGCCAGCAGCTCCGGTGGAGGGTCAAAGTATCGACAGCTCTACGAGCAGTACTTC.

This clone was seen a few times. The chain is built from TRBV3-1 (or the pseudogene TRBV3-2) and TRBJ1-1; D gene ambiguous. V was pared by 1 base and J by 1 base, with 4 bases between. The germline V gene encodes CDR1 LGHDT and CDR2 YNNKEL (reference sequence). The CDR3 has 13 residues. CDR3 DNA sequence: TGTGCCAGCAGCCAAGGGGGGAACACTGAAGCTTTCTTT. Translating gives CASSQGGNTEAFF.

The chain joins TRBV2 to TRBJ1-1; no firm D call. The germline V gene encodes CDR1 SNHLY and CDR2 FYNNEI. CDR3 length: 14 amino acids. Trimming left V 3 bases short and J 0 bases short, with 8 bases between. In nucleotides, the CDR3 is TGTGCCAGCAGTGACTCACAGTTGAACACTGAAGCTTTCTTT. Translated: CASSDSQLNTEAFF.

The V call is TRBV27, the J call TRBJ2-2, with TRBD1 matching over 7 bases. Trimming at V came to 7 bases and at J to 5 bases, leaving 10 bases not matched to a gene. Germline V gene lookup returns CDR1 MNHEY and CDR2 SMNVEV (reference sequence). The length of the CDR3 is 15 residues. CDR3 loop: CASTRQGRGTGELFF. The CDR3 DNA reads as TGTGCCAGCACCCGACAGGGAAGAGGTACCGGGGAGCTGTTTTTT.

The rearrangement joins TRBV7-2 to TRBJ1-1; D is undetermined. V was shortened by 3 bases and J by 0 bases, with 8 bases between the two germline ends. The CDR3 extends over 14 amino acids. Per germline, CDR1 SGHTA and CDR2 FQGNSA. CDR3 protein: CASSLGRMNTEAFF. The DNA for the CDR3 is TGTGCCAGCAGCTTGGGCAGAATGAACACTGAAGCTTTCTTT.

The V and J genes are TRBV2 and TRBJ2-7, with D unclear. The germline V gene encodes CDR1 SNHLY and CDR2 FYNNEI. The CDR3 is 11 residues long. The V end lost 6 bases, the J end lost 9 bases, and 12 bases lay between the germline ends. CDR3 loop: CASRTEIVQYF. The CDR3 nucleotides read TGTGCCAGCAGGACGGAAATAGTGCAGTACTTC. The full variable domain, in which reference TRBV2 and TRBJ2-7 provide the parts outside the CDR3, is EPEVTQTPSHQVTQMGQEVILRCVPISNHLYFYWYRQILGQKVEFLVSFYNNEISEKSEIFDDQFSVERPDGSNFTLKIRSTKLEDSAMYFCASRTEIVQYFGPGTRLTVT.